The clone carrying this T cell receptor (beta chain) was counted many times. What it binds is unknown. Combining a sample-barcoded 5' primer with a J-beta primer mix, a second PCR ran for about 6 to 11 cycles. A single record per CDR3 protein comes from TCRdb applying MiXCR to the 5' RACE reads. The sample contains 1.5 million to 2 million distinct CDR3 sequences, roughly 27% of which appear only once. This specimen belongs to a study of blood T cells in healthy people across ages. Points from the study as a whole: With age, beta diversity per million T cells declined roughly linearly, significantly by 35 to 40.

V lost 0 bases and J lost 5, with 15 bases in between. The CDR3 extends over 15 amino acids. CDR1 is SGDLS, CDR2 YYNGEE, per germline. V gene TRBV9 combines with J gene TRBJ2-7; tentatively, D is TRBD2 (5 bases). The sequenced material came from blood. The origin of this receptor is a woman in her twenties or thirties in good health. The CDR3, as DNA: TGTGCCAGCAGCGTAGTTGGAGGCAGCTCGGACGAGCAGTACTTC. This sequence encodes CASSVVGGSSDEQYF.